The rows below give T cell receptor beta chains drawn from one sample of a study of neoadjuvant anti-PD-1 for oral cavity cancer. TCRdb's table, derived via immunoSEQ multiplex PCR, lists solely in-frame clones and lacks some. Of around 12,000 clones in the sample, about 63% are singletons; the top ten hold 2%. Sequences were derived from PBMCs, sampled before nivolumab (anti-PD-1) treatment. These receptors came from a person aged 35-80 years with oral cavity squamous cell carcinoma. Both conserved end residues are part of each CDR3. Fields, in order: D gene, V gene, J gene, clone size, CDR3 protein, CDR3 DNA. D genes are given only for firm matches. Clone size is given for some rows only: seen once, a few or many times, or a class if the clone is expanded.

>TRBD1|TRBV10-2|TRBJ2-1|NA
CASSDLGQARRSEQFF
TGCGCCAGCAGTGATCTTGGACAGGCCCGGAGGAGTGAGCAGTTCTTC
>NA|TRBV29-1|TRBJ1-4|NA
CSVEPRSGEKLFF
TGCAGCGTTGAACCAAGGTCAGGAGAAAAACTGTTTTTT
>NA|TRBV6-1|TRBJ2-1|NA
CASRVGQSPYDEQFF
TGTGCCAGCAGGGTAGGCCAAAGCCCTTACGATGAGCAGTTCTTC
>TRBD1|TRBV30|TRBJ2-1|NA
CAWSIQGAPYQFF
TGTGCCTGGAGTATTCAGGGGGCCCCCTACCAGTTCTTC
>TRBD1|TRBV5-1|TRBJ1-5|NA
CASSSGQGNQPQHF
TGCGCCAGCAGCTCCGGACAGGGCAATCAGCCCCAGCATTTT
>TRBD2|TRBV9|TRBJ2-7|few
CASSALAGRADEQYF
TGTGCCAGCAGCGCCCTTGCGGGGAGGGCCGACGAGCAGTACTTC
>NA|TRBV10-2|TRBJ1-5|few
CASNDGSNQPQHF
TGCGCCAGCAACGACGGTAGCAATCAGCCCCAGCATTTT
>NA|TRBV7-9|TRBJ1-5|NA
CASSLAGDSNQPQHF
TGTGCCAGCAGCTTAGCGGGGGATAGCAATCAGCCCCAGCATTTT
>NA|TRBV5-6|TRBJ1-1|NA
CASSSWREGYTEAFF
TGTGCCAGCAGCTCGTGGAGGGAGGGGTACACTGAAGCTTTCTTT
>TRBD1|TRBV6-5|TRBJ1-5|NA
CASNPTGVGPQHF
TGTGCCAGCAATCCTACAGGGGTAGGGCCCCAGCATTTT
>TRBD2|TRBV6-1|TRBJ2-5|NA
CASSPGLVSETQYF
TGTGCCAGCAGTCCGGGACTAGTCAGTGAGACCCAGTACTTC
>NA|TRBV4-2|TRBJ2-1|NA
CASSQDSTVSYNEQFF
TGTGCCAGCAGCCAAGATTCAACGGTTAGCTACAATGAGCAGTTCTTC
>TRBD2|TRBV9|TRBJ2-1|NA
CASSVASGGPYNEQFF
TGTGCCAGCAGCGTAGCTAGCGGGGGGCCCTACAATGAGCAGTTCTTC
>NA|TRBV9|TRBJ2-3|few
CASSVGATTITDTQYF
TGTGCCAGCAGCGTAGGGGCGACTACCATCACAGATACGCAGTATTTT
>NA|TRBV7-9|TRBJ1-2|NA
CASSQAGQLYTF
TGTGCCAGCAGCCAGGCAGGGCAGCTCTACACCTTC
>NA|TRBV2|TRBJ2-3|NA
CASSIDSPKGVDTQYF
TGTGCCAGCAGTATAGACAGTCCCAAGGGAGTAGATACGCAGTATTTT
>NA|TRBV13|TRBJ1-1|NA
CASSLGRDWASGTEAFF
TGTGCCAGCAGCTTAGGCCGAGACTGGGCGAGTGGCACTGAAGCTTTCTTT
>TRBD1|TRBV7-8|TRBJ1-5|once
CASSSQGGNQPQHF
TGTGCCAGCAGCTCACAGGGGGGCAATCAGCCCCAGCATTTT
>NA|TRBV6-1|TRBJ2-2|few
CASRHMTGELFF
TGTGCCAGCAGGCACATGACCGGGGAGCTGTTTTTT
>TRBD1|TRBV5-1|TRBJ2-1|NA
CASSRQGEDNEQFF
TGCGCCAGCAGTCGACAGGGAGAAGACAATGAGCAGTTCTTC
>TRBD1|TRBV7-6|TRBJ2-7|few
CASTINRGPYEQYF
TGTGCCAGCACCATAAACAGGGGTCCCTACGAGCAGTACTTC
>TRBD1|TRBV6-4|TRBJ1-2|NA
CASSDDWDREDSGYTF
TGTGCCAGCAGTGACGACTGGGACAGGGAAGATTCTGGCTACACCTTC
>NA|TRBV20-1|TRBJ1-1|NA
CSAWENTEAFF
TGCAGTGCCTGGGAGAACACTGAAGCTTTCTTT
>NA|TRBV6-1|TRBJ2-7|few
CASSGEGSRTYEQYF
TGTGCCAGCAGTGGAGAGGGTAGCAGAACCTACGAGCAGTACTTC
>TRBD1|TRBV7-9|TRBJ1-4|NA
CASSLNRGGNEKLFF
TGTGCCAGCTCCCTTAACAGGGGCGGTAATGAAAAACTGTTTTTT
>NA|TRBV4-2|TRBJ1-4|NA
CASSQDGGDEKLFF
TGTGCCAGCAGCCAAGATGGAGGGGATGAAAAACTGTTTTTT